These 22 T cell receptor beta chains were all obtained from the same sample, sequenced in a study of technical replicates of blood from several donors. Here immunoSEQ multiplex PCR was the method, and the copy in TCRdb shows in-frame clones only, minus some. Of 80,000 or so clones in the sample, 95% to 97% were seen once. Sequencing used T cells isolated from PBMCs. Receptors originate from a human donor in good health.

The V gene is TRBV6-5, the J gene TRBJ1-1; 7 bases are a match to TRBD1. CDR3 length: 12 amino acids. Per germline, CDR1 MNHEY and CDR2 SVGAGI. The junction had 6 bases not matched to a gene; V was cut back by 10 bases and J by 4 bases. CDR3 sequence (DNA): TGTGCCACCAGACAGGGCGTCACTGAAGCTTTCTTT. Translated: CATRQGVTEAFF.

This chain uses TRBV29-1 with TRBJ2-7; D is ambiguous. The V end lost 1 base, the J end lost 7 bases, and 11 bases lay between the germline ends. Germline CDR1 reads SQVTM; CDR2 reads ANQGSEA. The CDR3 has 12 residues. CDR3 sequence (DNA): TGCAGCGTTGAAGGGTTCCGTCGGGAGCAGTACTTC. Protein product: CSVEGFRREQYF.

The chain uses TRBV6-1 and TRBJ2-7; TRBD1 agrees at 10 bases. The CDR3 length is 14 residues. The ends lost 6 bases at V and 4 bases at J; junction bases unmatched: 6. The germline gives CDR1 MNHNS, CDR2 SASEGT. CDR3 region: CASSRTGGRYEQYF. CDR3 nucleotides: TGTGCCAGCAGCCGGACAGGGGGGCGGTACGAGCAGTACTTC.

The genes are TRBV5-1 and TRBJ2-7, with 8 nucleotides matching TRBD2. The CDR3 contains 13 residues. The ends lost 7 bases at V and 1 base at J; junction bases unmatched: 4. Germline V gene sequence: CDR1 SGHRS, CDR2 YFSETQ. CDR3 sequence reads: CASQGLASYEQYF. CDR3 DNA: TGCGCCAGCCAAGGACTAGCTTCCTACGAGCAGTACTTC.

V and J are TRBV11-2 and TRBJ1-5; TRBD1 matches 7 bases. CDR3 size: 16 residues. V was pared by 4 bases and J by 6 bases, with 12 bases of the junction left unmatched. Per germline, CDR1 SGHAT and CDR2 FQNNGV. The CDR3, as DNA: TGTGCCAGCAGCTCGACTCAGGGGGAAGGGGGTCAGCCCCAGCATTTT. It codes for CASSSTQGEGGQPQHF.

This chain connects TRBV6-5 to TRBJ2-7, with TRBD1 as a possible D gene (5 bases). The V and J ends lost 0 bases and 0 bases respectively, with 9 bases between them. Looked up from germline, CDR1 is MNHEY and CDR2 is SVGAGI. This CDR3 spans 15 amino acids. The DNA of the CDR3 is TGTGCCAGCAGTTACTCGAACAGGTTCTCCTACGAGCAGTACTTC. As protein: CASSYSNRFSYEQYF.

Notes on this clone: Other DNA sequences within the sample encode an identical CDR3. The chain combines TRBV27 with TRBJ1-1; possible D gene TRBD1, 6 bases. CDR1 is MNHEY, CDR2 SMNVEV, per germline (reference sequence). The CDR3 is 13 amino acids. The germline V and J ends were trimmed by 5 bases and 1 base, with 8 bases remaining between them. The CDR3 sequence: CASSLQGNTEAFF. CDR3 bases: TGTGCCAGCAGTCTACAGGGGAACACTGAAGCTTTCTTT.

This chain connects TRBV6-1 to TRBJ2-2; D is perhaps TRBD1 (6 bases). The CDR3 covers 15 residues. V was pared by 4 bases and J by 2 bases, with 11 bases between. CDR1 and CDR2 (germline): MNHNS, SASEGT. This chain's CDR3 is CASSATGHNTGELFF. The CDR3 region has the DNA TGTGCCAGCAGTGCTACGGGACATAACACCGGGGAGCTGTTTTTT.

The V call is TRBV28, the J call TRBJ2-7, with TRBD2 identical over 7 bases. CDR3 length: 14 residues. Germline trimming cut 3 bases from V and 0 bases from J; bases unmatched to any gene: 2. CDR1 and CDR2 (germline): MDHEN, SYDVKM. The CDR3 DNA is TGTGCCAGCAGTTTCAGCGGGAACTCCTACGAGCAGTACTTC. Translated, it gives CASSFSGNSYEQYF.

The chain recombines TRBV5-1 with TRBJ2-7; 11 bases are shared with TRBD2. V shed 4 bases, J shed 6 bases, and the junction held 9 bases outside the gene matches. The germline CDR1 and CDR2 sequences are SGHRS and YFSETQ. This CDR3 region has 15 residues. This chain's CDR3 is CASSPLAGGPLEQYF. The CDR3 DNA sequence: TGCGCCAGCAGCCCTTTAGCGGGAGGGCCTCTCGAGCAGTACTTC.

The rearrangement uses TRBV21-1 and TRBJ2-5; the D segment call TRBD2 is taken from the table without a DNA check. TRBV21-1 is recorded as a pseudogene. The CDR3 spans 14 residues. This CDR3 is CASSKGRVAGAEYF. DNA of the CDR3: TGTGCCAGCAGCAAAGGGCGGGTAGCGGGAGCGGAGTACTTC.

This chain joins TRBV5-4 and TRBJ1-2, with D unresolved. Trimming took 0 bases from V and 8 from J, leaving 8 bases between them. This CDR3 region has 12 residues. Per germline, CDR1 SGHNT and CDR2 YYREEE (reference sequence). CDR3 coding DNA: TGTGCCAGCAGCTTGGGAGGGAAAGGCTACACCTTC. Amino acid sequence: CASSLGGKGYTF.

This chain's CDR3 is CASSQDTASGSVGDTQYF. The DNA of the CDR3 is TGCGCCAGCAGCCAAGATACGGCTAGCGGGAGTGTCGGGGATACGCAGTATTTT. The J gene is TRBJ2-3, the V gene TRBV4-1; 10 bases map to TRBD2. The CDR3 is 18 residues long. CDR1 and CDR2 (germline): MGHRA, YSYEKL. V was clipped by 0 bases and J by 6 bases; unmatched bases: 12.

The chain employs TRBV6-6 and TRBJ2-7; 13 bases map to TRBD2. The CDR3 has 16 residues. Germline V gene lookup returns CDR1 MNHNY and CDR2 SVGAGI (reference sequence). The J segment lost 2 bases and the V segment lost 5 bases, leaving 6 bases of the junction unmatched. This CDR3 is CASSPRTSGGPYEQYF. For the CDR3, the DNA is TGTGCCAGCAGTCCCCGGACTAGCGGGGGCCCCTACGAGCAGTACTTC.

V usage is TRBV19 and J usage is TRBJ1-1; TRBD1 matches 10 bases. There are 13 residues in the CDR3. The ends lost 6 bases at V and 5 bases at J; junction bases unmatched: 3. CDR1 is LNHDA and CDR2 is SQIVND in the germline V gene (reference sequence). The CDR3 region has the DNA TGTGCCAGTAGGGACAGGGGGTATACTGAAGCTTTCTTT. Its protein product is CASRDRGYTEAFF.

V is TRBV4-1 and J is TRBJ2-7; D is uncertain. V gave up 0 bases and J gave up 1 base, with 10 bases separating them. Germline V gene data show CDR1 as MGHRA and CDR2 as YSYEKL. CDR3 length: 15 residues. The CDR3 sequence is CASSQEDLQSYEQYF. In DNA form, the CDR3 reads TGCGCCAGCAGCCAAGAAGACTTGCAATCCTACGAGCAGTACTTC.

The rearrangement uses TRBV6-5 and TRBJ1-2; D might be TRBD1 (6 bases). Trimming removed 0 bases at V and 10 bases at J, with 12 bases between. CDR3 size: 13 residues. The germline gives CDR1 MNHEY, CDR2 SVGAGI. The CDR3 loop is CASSYSKGEVYTF. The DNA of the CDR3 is TGTGCCAGCAGTTACTCGAAGGGGGAAGTCTACACCTTC.

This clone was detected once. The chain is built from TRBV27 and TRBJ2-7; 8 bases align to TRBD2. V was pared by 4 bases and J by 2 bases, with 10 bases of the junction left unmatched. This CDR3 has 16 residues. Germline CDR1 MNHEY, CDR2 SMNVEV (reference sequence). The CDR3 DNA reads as TGTGCCAGCAGTTCAGCGGGGGAAAAAAATACCTACGAGCAGTACTTC. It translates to CASSSAGEKNTYEQYF.

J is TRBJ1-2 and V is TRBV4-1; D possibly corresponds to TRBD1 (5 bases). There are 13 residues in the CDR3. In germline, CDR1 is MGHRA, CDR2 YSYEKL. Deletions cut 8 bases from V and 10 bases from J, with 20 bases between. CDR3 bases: TGCGCCAGCCAGCCTATAGGGGCTGAAGTCTACACCTTC. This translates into CASQPIGAEVYTF.

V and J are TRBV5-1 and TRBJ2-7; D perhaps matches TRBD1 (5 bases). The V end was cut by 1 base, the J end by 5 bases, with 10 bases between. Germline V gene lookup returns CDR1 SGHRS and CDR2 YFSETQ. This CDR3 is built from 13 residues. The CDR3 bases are TGCGCCAGCAGCTTGTTTTGGGGCAACGAGCAGTACTTC. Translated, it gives CASSLFWGNEQYF.

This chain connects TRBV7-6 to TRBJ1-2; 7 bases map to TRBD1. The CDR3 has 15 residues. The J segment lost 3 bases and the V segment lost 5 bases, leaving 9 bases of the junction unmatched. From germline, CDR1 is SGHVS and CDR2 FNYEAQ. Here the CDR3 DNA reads TGTGCCAGCAGCCCCCGACAGGGATTAGACTATGGCTACACCTTC. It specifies CASSPRQGLDYGYTF.

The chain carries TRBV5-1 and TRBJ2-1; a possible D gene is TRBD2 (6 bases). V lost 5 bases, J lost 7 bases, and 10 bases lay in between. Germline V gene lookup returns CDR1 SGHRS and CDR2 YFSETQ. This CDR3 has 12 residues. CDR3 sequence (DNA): TGCGCCAGCAGGCGGGGAATAAATGAGCAGTTCTTC. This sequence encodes CASRRGINEQFF.